Each of the 16 T cell receptor beta chains below was sequenced from the same sample in a study of tumor-infiltrating lymphocytes in primary liver carcinoma. Unsorted bulk tissue (roughly 20-34 mg) underwent RNA and DNA co-extraction. cDNA specific to TCR beta was made from about 550 ng of total RNA, with a constant-region primer employed for priming. What produced the TCR beta libraries was three nested multiplex PCR rounds using slightly modified ARM-PCR. Rounds one and two of PCR, each of 10 cycles, were primed with TRBV1-TRBV30 forward primers and a C-beta reverse primer. MiXCR, applied by TCRdb to the multiplex PCR reads, yields one record per CDR3 protein. Found here are approximately 54,000 distinct CDR3 sequences, 70% to 75% of them singletons; the top ten hold roughly 26%. The sequenced material came from liver tumor tissue from sampling region 2. The subset here: tumor region T2, inferior pole. These receptors all come from a man aged 35-49 years with primary liver carcinoma and hepatitis B virus infection.

This clonotype was seen a single time. The chain links TRBV6-1 to TRBJ2-3; D is possibly TRBD2 (7 bases). Germline assignment: CDR1 MNHNS and CDR2 SASEGT. The CDR3 totals 15 residues. The V gene lost 9 bases and the J gene lost 5 bases, with 21 bases spanning the gap. Written as DNA, the CDR3 is TGTGCCAGTAGCTTGGAGGGGGGGGCGTTAGATACGCAGTATTTT. Residues: CASSLEGGALDTQYF.

As for this clonotype: A junction end diverges from the germline sequence, so it may reflect a read error. The genes are TRBV5-4 and TRBJ2-1; a weak D match, TRBD2 (6 bases). Germline values: CDR1 SGHNT, CDR2 YYREEE (reference sequence). The CDR3 contains 15 residues. The CDR3 spells CASSDRLVGYNEQFF. The CDR3 bases are TGCGCCAGCAGCGATCGACTAGTGGGCTACAATGAGCAGTTCTTC.

Comment on this clonotype: This may come from a read error, since a much larger clone is one base off. The V call is TRBV28, the J call TRBJ2-3; 7 bases are shared with TRBD2. Germline CDR1 MDHEN, CDR2 SYDVKM. There are 14 residues in the CDR3. DNA for the CDR3: TGTGCCAACAGTTTGGGAGGGACGCAGAAAAGCCCGTATTTT. Encoded protein: CANSLGGTQKSPYF.

About this clonotype itself: This sequence may be a read error, since a much larger clone differs from it by one base. The chain combines TRBV18 with TRBJ1-1, with a possible D match to TRBD1 (5 bases). From germline, CDR1 is KGHSH and CDR2 LQKENI. The CDR3 has 13 amino acids. V gave up 4 bases and J gave up 6 bases, with 12 bases separating them. The CDR3 nucleotides read TGTGCCAGCTCACAAGGGGAAGGGTCTGAAGCTTTCTTT. Translating gives CASSQGEGSEAFF.

This clonotype is classed as medium-sized. The rearrangement uses TRBV10-3 and TRBJ2-7; TRBD1 matches at 10 bases. The V gene's germline CDR1 is ENHRY and CDR2 SYGVKD. The CDR3 totals 17 residues. J lost 6 bases, V lost 4 bases, and 15 bases had no gene match. The CDR3 region is CAISALPPGQGFGEQYF. Here the CDR3 DNA reads TGTGCCATCAGTGCCCTTCCCCCGGGACAGGGGTTCGGCGAGCAGTACTTC.

This clonotype occurred a few times. A clone one base away is much larger, so this may be a read error. The chain employs TRBV29-1 and TRBJ2-1; D not certain. The CDR3 contains 12 residues. Germline V CDR1 and CDR2: SQVTM, ANQGSEA. V was cut by 8 bases and J by 6 bases, with 14 bases left in between. CDR3 loop: CSTGVQFNEQFF. CDR3 DNA sequence: TGCAGCACTGGAGTACAATTCAATGAGCAGTTCTTC.

This clonotype was seen just once. The conserved phenylalanine or tryptophan is not found at the CDR3 terminus, so this likely reflects a read error. The limits of the CDR3 on the DNA are not certain, so only TCRdb's listed CDR3 is given. The CDR3 sequence: CASSQVRRANIGELFL. The V call is TRBV6-1, the J call TRBJ2-2. The CDR3 has 16 residues if both end residues are counted. Germline V gives CDR1 MNHNS, CDR2 SASEGT.

On this clonotype: Its ends do not fully match the called genes, so a read error is possible. V usage is TRBV6-5 and J usage is TRBJ2-5; D is tentatively TRBD1 or TRBD2 (5 bases each). This CDR3 is built from 13 residues. CDR1 is MNHEY and CDR2 is SVGAGI in the germline V gene. The DNA for the CDR3 is TGTGCCAGCGGAGAGGGGCCCCAAGAGGCCCAGTACTTC. Amino acids: CASGEGPQEAQYF.

To note about this clonotype: This may come from a read error, since a much larger clone is one base off. The chain uses TRBV10-3 and TRBJ1-1; weak D call: TRBD1 (6 bases). The V gene's germline CDR1 is ENHRY and CDR2 SYGVKD. CDR3 length equals 16 residues. The CDR3 DNA reads as TGTGCCATCAGTGAGTCGGCTATAGGGGGGAACACTGAAGCTTCCTTT. Protein sequence: CAISESAIGGNTEASF.

As to this clonotype: The junction differs from germline at one of its ends, possibly a read error. The chain joins TRBV4-1 to TRBJ2-5, with D maybe TRBD2 (6 bases). Germline loops: CDR1 MGHRA, CDR2 YSYEKL. The length of the CDR3 is 15 residues. CDR3 in amino acids: CASSQELGKGGTQYF. CDR3 coding DNA: TGCGCCAGTAGCCAAGAATTAGGCAAGGGAGGGACCCAGTACTTC.

V gene TRBV6-6 combines with J gene TRBJ2-1; D gene ambiguous. Trimming removed 11 bases at V and 6 bases at J, with 14 bases between. This CDR3 has 12 residues. Per germline, CDR1 MNHNY and CDR2 SVGAGI (reference sequence). The CDR3 bases are TGTGCCTGCACTTACTCGGTCAATGAGCAGTTCTTC. Amino acids: CACTYSVNEQFF.

On this clonotype itself: A junction boundary mismatches the germline segment, possibly from a read error. The genes are TRBV10-3 and TRBJ2-3; a weak D match, TRBD2 (5 bases). From germline, CDR1 is ENHRY and CDR2 SYGVKD. The CDR3 is 16 amino acids. The DNA of the CDR3 is TGTGCCATAAGTGAGTCGAAGAGGGCCGTCAGAGATACGCAGTATTTT. This gives the protein CAISESKRAVRDTQYF.

Turning to this clonotype: Its ends do not fully match the called genes, so a read error is possible. J is TRBJ2-2 and V is TRBV11-2, with TRBD2 as a possible D gene (6 bases). Germline V gene data show CDR1 as SGHAT and CDR2 as FQNNGV. CDR3 length equals 15 residues. CDR3 DNA: TGTGCCAGTCTCCCACCGGGAGTATACACCGGGGGGCTGTTTTTT. It yields the protein CASLPPGVYTGGLFF. The whole variable domain, remainder taken from reference TRBV11-2 and TRBJ2-2, is EAGVAQSPRYKIIEKRQSVAFWCNPISGHATLYWYQQILGQGPKLLIQFQNNGVVDDSQLPKDRFSAERLKGVDSTLKIQPAKLEDSAVYLCASLPPGVYTGGLFFGEGSRLTVL.

This clonotype appeared a single time. Its ends do not fully match the called genes, so a read error is possible. J is TRBJ2-7 and V is TRBV29-1; maybe TRBD1 (5 bases). Germline CDR1 is SQVTM and CDR2 is ANQGSEA. This CDR3 has 13 amino acids. The CDR3 sequence is CSVKRGGRNEQCF. The CDR3 nucleotides are TGCAGCGTCAAAAGGGGTGGACGGAACGAGCAGTGCTTC.

This clonotype occurred a few times. V gene TRBV5-1 combines with J gene TRBJ1-6; TRBD1 might be the D (5 bases). V lost 9 bases to trimming and J lost 8 bases, with 21 bases between them. CDR3 size: 15 residues. Germline V gives CDR1 SGHRS, CDR2 YFSETQ. CDR3 protein: CANTLGRDAHSPLHF. As DNA, the CDR3 is TGCGCCAACACCCTGGGACGGGACGCCCATTCACCCCTCCACTTT.

The rearrangement links TRBV4-1 to TRBJ2-1, with 10 bases identical to TRBD2. There are 17 residues in the CDR3. V dropped 4 bases and J dropped 6; count of bases not matched to a gene: 12. From germline, CDR1 is MGHRA and CDR2 YSYEKL. The CDR3 nucleotides are TGCGCCAGCAGCCGAGGGCCCACTAGCGGGGACTTCAATGAGCAGTTCTTC. It specifies CASSRGPTSGDFNEQFF.